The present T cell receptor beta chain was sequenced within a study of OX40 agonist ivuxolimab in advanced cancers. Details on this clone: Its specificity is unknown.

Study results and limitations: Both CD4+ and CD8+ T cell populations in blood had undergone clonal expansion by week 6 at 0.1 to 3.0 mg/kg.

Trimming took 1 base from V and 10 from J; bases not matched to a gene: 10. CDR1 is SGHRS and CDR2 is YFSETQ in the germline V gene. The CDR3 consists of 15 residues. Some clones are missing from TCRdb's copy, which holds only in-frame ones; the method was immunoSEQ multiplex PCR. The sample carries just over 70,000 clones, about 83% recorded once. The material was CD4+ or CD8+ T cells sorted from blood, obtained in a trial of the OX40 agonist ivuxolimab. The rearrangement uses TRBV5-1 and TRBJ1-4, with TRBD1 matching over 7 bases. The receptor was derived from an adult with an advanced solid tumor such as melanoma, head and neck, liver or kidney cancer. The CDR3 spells CASSLTGEGGVKLFF. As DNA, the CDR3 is TGCGCCAGCAGCTTGACAGGGGAGGGAGGAGTAAAACTGTTTTTT.